This TCR beta chain was observed in a study of T cell responses to AZD1222 COVID-19 vaccine. Study observations and caveats: Most donors were white British, females outnumbered males, and clonal diversity was possibly underestimated. Sampling that yielded the repertoires occurred only after the peak T cell response. Mapped onto spike, vaccine-associated CD4 TCRs spanned it and were dominant at 160-218 and 743-854.

The protocol was immunoSEQ multiplex PCR, while the TCRdb copy is restricted to in-frame clones and leaves out a portion. The data contain 250,000 to 300,000 clones, roughly 93% of them singletons. This clone was found once. What it binds is unknown. V lost 4 bases and J 3 bases, leaving 3 bases between the germline ends. The CDR3 totals 11 residues. Germline loops: CDR1 SGDLS, CDR2 YYNGEE. The TCR was taken from an adult who received the AZD1222 COVID-19 vaccine. The sample in question was peripheral blood, obtained 28 days after the second AZD1222 dose. This chain connects TRBV9 to TRBJ2-3, with D unclear. CDR3 in DNA: TGTGCCAGCAGCACGACAGATACGCAGTATTTT. This codes for CASSTTDTQYF.